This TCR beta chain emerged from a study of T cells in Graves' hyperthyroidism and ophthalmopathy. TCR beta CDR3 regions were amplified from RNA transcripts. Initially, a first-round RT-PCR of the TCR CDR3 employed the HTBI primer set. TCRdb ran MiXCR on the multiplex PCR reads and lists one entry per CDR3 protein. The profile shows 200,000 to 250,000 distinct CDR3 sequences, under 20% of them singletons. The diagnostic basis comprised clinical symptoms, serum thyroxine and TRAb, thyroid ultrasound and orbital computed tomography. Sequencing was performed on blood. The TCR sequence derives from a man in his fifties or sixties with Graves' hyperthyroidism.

CDR3 in amino acids: CASSLDRPLNTEAFF. The DNA of the CDR3 is TGTGCCAGCAGCTTGGACAGGCCCCTGAACACTGAAGCTTTCTTT. The V call is TRBV28, the J call TRBJ1-1, with 7 bases fitting TRBD1. From germline, CDR1 is MDHEN and CDR2 SYDVKM. The CDR3 runs 15 residues. J gave up 0 bases and V 6 bases, and 7 bases lay outside the gene matches. The full variable domain, with the rest looked up from reference TRBV28 and TRBJ1-1, is DVKVTQSSRYLVKRTGEKVFLECVQDMDHENMFWYRQDPGLGLRLIYFSYDVKMKEKGDIPEGYSVSREKKERFSLILESASTNQTSMYLCASSLDRPLNTEAFFGQGTRLTVV.